The sequence of this T cell receptor beta chain was determined in a study of blood T cell dynamics during melanoma immunotherapy. This CDR3 comprises 17 residues. The germline V gene encodes CDR1 LGHNA and CDR2 YNFKEQ. V lost 4 bases and J lost 5; bases outside the gene matches: 10. Time point: week 3, after first cycle of checkpoint inhibitor. Blood was drawn before treatment and at week 3 after checkpoint blockade. Data came from immunoSEQ multiplex PCR; TCRdb stores just in-frame clones and leaves some out. The sample holds about 17,000 clones; about 90% are singletons and the top ten take 7.5% to 9.5%.

The TCR was taken from a human donor with melanoma. The specimen was blood, collected from a patient treated with checkpoint blockade. The J gene is TRBJ2-2, the V gene TRBV4-2; 10 positions agree with TRBD1. The CDR3 is CASSPPFDRGLTGELFF. Here the CDR3 DNA reads TGTGCCAGCAGCCCCCCTTTCGACAGGGGGCTGACCGGGGAGCTGTTTTTT.